Sequencing of this T cell receptor beta chain was carried out in a study of blood T cells in healthy people across ages. Whole-study findings and limits: PBMCs left unsorted prevented a conclusive naive versus antigen-experienced comparison.

The CDR3 totals 16 residues. Unmatched junction bases numbered 4, after V lost 1 base and J lost 2 bases. From germline, CDR1 is MGHRA and CDR2 YSYEKL. Investigators took around 10 milliliters of peripheral blood from every donor. This clonotype turned up a few times. Its antigen is unidentified. A second PCR, run for about 6 to 11 cycles, used a sample-barcoded 5' primer plus a J-beta primer mix. TCRdb passed the 5' RACE reads through MiXCR, listing each CDR3 protein once. The sample carries some 1,800,000 distinct CDR3 sequences, around 42% recorded once. The sample was blood. The V and J genes are TRBV4-1 and TRBJ1-4, with 7 positions matching TRBD1. This receptor was taken from a human donor in good health. CDR3 protein: CASSQVTGRTNEKLFF. In nucleotides, the CDR3 is TGCGCCAGCAGCCAAGTGACAGGGAGGACTAATGAAAAACTGTTTTTT.